This TCR beta chain derives from a study of blood T cell repertoires in COVID-19. Assay used: immunoSEQ multiplex PCR; TCRdb lists only in-frame clones, some missing. The sample includes 95,000 to 120,000 clones, about nine tenths of them seen just once. The material sequenced was peripheral blood. The source of this sequence is a woman aged 45-60 years with acute or convalescent COVID-19.

The CDR3 loop reads CASSSGIDQPQHF. For the CDR3, the DNA is TGTGCCAGCAGTTCGGGAATCGATCAGCCCCAGCATTTT. The chain carries TRBV6-5 and TRBJ1-5; the D is unclear. The CDR3 contains 13 residues. Per the germline V gene, CDR1 is MNHEY and CDR2 is SVGAGI. V was clipped by 4 bases and J by 5 bases, with 9 bases between them.